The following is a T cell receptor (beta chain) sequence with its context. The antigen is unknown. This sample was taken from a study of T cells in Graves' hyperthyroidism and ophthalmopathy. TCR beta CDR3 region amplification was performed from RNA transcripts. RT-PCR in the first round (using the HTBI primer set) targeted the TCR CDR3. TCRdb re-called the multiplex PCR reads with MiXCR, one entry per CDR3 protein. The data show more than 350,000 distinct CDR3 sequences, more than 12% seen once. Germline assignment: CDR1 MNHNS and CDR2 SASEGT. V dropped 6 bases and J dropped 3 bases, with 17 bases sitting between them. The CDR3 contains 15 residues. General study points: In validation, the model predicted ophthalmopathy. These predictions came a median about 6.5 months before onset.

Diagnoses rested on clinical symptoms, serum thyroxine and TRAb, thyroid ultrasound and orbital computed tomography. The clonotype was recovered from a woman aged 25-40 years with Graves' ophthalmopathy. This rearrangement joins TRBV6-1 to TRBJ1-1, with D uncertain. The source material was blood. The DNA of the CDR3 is TGTGCCAGCAGAAGCCCGGTGGGGATGGACACTGAAGCTTTCTTT. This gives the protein CASRSPVGMDTEAFF.